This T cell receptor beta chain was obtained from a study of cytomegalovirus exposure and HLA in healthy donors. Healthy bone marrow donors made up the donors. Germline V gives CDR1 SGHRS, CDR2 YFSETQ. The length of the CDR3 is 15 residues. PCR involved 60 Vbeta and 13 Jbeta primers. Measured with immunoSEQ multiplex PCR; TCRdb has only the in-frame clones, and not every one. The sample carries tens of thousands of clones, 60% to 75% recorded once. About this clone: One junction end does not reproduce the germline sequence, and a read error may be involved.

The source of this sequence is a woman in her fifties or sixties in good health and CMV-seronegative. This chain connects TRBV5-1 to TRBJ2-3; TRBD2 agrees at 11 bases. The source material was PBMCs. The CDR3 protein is CASSLTSGGPETQYF. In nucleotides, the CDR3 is TGCGCCAGCAGCTTGACTAGCGGGGGTCCAGAGACGCAGTATTTT.